This T cell receptor (beta chain) emerged from a study of control samples from healthy donors and cancer patients. The V end was cut by 3 bases, the J end by 3 bases, with 16 bases between. CDR1 is SGDLS and CDR2 is YYNGEE in the germline V gene. This CDR3 has 17 residues. TCRdb keeps only in-frame clones here, not all; method: immunoSEQ multiplex PCR. In the table there are 75,000 to 100,000 clones, roughly 90% of which are singletons. The V call is TRBV9, the J call TRBJ2-6, with D perhaps matching TRBD2 (5 bases). The sequenced sample was blood. The TCR originated in a human donor in good health. The donor label of this sample is uncertain. CDR3 nucleotides: TGTGCCAGCAGCGGCCTTTTGGGAGAGTTTGGGGCCAACGTCCTGACTTTC. This sequence encodes CASSGLLGEFGANVLTF.